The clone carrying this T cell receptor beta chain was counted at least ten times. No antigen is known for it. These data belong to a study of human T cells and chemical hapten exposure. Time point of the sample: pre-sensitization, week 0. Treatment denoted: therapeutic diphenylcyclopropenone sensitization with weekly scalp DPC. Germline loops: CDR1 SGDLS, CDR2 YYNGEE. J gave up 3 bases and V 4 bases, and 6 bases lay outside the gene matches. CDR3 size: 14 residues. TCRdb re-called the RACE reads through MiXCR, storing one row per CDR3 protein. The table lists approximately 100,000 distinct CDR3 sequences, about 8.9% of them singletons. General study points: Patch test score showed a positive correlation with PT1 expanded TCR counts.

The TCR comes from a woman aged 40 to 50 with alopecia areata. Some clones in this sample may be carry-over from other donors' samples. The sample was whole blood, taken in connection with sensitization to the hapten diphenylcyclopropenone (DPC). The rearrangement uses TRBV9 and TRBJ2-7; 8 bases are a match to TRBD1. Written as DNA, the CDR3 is TGTGCCAGCAGCCGGGGACAGGCCGTCTACGAGCAGTACTTC. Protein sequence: CASSRGQAVYEQYF.